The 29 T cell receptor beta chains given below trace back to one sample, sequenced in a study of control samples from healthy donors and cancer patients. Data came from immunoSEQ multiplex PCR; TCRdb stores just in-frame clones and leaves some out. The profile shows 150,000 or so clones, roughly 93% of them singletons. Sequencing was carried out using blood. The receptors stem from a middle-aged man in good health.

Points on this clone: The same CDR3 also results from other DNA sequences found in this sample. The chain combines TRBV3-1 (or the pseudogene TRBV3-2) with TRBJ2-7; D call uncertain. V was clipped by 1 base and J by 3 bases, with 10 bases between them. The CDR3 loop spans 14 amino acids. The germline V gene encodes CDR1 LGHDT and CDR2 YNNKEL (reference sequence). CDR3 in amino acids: CASSQGTASYEQYF. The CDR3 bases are TGTGCCAGCAGCCAAGGAACCGCGAGCTACGAGCAGTACTTC.

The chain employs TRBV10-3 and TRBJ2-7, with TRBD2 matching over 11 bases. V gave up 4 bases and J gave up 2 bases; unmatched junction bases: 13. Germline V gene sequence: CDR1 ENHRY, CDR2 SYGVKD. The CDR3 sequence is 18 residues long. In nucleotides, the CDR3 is TGTGCCATCAGTGTGCAGTCAGTCCTAGCGGGAGGAACCTACGAGCAGTACTTC. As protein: CAISVQSVLAGGTYEQYF.

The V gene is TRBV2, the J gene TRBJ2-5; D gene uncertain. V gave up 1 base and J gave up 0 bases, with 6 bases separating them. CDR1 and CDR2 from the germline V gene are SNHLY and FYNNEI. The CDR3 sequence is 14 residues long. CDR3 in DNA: TGTGCCAGCAGTGAAGTACCGTACCAAGAGACCCAGTACTTC. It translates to CASSEVPYQETQYF.

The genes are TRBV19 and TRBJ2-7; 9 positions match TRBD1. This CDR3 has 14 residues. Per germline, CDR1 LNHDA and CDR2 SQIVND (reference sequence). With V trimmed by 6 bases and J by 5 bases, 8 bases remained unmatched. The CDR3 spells CASRRDRDVDEQYF. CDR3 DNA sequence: TGTGCCAGTAGGAGGGACAGGGACGTCGACGAGCAGTACTTC.

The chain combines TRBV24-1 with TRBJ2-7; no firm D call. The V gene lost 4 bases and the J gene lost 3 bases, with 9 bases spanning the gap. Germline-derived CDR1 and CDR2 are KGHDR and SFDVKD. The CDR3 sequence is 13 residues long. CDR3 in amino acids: CATSDRHNYEQYF. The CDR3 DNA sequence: TGTGCCACCAGTGACCGCCATAACTACGAGCAGTACTTC.

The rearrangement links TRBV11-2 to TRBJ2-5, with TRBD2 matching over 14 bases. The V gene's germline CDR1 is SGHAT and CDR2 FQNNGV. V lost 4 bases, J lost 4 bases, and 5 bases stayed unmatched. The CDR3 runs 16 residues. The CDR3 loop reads CASSSGLAGVAETQYF. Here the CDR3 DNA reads TGTGCCAGCAGCTCGGGACTAGCGGGAGTGGCAGAGACCCAGTACTTC.

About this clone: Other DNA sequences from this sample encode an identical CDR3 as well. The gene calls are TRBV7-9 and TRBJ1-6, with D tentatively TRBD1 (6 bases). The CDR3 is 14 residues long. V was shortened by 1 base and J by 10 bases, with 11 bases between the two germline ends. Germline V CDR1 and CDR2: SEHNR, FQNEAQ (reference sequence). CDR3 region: CASSLGTVNSPLHF. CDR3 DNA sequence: TGTGCCAGCAGCTTAGGGACAGTTAACTCACCCCTCCACTTT.

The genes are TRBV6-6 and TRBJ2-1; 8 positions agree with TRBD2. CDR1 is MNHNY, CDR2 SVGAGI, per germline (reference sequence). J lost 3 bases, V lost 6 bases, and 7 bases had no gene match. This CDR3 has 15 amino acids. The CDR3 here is CASRAREGIYNEQFF. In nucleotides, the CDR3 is TGTGCCAGCAGGGCTCGGGAGGGGATCTACAATGAGCAGTTCTTC.

The CDR3 DNA sequence: TGTGCCAGCAGCCGGGACAGGGTGAACACTGAAGCTTTCTTT. It codes for CASSRDRVNTEAFF. The J gene is TRBJ1-1, the V gene TRBV3-1 (or the pseudogene TRBV3-2); TRBD1 matches at 9 bases. This CDR3 contains 14 residues. J lost 0 bases, V lost 4 bases, and 0 bases had no gene match. Germline V gene lookup returns CDR1 LGHDT and CDR2 YNNKEL (reference sequence).

CDR3 nucleotide sequence: TGTGCCAGCAGCACCCGACAGGCCATAGATTCACCCCTCCACTTT. This gives the protein CASSTRQAIDSPLHF. The J gene is TRBJ1-6, the V gene TRBV9; a weak D match, TRBD1 (6 bases). The CDR3 length is 15 residues. V was clipped by 4 bases and J by 8 bases, with 16 bases between them. Germline loops: CDR1 SGDLS, CDR2 YYNGEE.

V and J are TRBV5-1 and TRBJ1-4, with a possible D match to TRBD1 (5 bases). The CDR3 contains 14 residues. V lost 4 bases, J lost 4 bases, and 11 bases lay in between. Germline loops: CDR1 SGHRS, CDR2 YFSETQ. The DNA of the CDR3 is TGCGCCAGCAGCACCGGGACGGGTAATGAAAAACTGTTTTTT. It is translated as CASSTGTGNEKLFF.

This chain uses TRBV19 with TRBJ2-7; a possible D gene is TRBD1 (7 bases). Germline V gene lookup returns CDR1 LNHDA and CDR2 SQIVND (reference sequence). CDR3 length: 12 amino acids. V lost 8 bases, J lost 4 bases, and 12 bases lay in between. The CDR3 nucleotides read TGTGCCAGTCCGCGGGACAGTTACGAGCAGTACTTC. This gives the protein CASPRDSYEQYF.

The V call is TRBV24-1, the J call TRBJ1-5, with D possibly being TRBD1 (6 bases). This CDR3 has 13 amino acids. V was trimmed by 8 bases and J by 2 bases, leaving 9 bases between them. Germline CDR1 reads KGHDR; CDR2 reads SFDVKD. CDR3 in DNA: TGTGCCACCAAGGGGGGCGGCAATCAGCCCCAGCATTTT. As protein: CATKGGGNQPQHF.

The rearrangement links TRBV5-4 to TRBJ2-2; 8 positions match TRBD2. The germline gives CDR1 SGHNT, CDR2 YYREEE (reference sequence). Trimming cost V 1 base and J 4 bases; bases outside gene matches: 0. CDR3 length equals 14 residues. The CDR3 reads CASSLREGTGELFF. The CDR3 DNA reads TGTGCCAGCAGCTTGCGGGAGGGCACCGGGGAGCTGTTTTTT.

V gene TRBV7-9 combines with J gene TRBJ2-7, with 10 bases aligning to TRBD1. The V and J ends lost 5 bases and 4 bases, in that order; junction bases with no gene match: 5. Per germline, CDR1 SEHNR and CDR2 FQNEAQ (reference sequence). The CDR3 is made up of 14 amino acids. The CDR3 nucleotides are TGTGCCAGCAGCCCGACAGGGGGCAGTTACGAGCAGTACTTC. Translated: CASSPTGGSYEQYF.

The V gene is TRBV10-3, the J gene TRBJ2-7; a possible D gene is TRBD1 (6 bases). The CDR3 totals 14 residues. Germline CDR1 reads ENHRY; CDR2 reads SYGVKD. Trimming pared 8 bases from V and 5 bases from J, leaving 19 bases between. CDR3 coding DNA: TGTGCCATCGGGTCGGGACATACGTACCACGAGCAGTACTTC. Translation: CAIGSGHTYHEQYF.

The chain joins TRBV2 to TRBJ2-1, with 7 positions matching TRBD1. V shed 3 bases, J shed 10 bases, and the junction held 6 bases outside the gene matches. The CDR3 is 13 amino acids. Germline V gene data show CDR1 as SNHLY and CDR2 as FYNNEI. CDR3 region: CASSETGLSEQFF. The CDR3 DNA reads TGTGCCAGCAGTGAGACAGGGTTGAGCGAGCAGTTCTTC.

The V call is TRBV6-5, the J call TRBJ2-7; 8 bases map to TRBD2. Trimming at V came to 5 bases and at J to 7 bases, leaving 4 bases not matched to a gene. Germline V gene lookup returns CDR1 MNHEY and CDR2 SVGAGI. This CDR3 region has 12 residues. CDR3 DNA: TGTGCCAGCAGTACCGCGGGGGGTGAGCAGTACTTC. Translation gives CASSTAGGEQYF.

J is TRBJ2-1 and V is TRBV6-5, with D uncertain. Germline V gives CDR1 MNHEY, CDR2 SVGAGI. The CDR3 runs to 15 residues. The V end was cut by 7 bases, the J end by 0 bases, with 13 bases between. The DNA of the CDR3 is TGTGCCAGCACTCCAAGGGCTGGCTCCTACAATGAGCAGTTCTTC. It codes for CASTPRAGSYNEQFF.

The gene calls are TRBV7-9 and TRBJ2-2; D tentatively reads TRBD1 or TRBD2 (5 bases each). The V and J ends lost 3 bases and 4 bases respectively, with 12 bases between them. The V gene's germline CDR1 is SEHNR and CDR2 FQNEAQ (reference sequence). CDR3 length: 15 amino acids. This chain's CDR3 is CASSFGAGRTGELFF. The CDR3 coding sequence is TGTGCCAGCAGCTTCGGGGCAGGCCGCACCGGGGAGCTGTTTTTT.

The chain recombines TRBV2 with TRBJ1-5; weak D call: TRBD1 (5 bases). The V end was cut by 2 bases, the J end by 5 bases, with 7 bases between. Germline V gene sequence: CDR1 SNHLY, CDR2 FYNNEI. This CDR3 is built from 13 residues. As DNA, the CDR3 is TGTGCCAGCAGTGAACAGGGCTATCAGCCCCAGCATTTT. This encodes CASSEQGYQPQHF.

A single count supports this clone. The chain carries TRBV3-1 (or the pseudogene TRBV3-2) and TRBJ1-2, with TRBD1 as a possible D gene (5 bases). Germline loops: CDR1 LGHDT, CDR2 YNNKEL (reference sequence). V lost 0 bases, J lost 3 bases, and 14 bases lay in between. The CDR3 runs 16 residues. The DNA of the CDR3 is TGTGCCAGCAGCCAAGATTGGCAGGGAGGCGACTATGGCTACACCTTC. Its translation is CASSQDWQGGDYGYTF.

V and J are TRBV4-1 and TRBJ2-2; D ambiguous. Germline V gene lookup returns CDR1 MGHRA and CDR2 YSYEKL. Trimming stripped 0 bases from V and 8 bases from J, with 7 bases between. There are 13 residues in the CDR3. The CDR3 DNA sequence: TGCGCCAGCAGCCAAGAAATTAAGGGGGAGCTGTTTTTT. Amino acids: CASSQEIKGELFF.

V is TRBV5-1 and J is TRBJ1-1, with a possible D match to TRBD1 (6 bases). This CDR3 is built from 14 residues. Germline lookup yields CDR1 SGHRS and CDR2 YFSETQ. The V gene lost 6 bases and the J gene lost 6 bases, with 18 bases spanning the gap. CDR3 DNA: TGCGCCAGCACGATCGAACAGGGCGGCGCTGAAGCTTTCTTT. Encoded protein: CASTIEQGGAEAFF. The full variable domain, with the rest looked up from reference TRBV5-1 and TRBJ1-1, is KAGVTQTPRYLIKTRGQQVTLSCSPISGHRSVSWYQQTPGQGLQFLFEYFSETQRNKGNFPGRFSGRQFSNSRSEMNVSTLELGDSALYLCASTIEQGGAEAFFGQGTRLTVV.

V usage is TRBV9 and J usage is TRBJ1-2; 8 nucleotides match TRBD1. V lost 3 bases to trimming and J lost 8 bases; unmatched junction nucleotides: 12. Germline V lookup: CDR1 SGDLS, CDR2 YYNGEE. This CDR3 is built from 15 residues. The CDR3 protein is CASSATSTDRDGYTF. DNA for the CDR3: TGTGCCAGCAGCGCAACGTCGACGGACAGGGACGGCTACACCTTC.

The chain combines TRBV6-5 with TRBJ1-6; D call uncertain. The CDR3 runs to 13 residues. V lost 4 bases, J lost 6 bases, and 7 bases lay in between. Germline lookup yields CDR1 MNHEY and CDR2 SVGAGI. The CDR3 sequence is CASSFQVNSPLHF. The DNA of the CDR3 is TGTGCCAGCAGTTTCCAAGTTAATTCACCCCTCCACTTT.

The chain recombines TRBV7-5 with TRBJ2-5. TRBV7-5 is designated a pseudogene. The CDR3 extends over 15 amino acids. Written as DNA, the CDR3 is TGTGCCAGAGACACGGGGACCTCTCAATCTTGGGCCCAGTACTTC. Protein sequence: CARDTGTSQSWAQYF.

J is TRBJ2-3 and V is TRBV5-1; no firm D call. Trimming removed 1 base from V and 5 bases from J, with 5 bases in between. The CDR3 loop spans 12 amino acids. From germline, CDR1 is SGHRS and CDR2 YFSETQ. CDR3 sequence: CASSLNGDTQYF. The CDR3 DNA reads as TGCGCCAGCAGCTTGAATGGAGATACGCAGTATTTT.

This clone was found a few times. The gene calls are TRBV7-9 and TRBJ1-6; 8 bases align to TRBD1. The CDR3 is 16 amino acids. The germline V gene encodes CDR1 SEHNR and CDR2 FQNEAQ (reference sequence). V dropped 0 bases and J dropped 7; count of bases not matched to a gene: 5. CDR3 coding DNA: TGTGCCAGCAGCTTAGCACAGGCAGGGGGCAATTCACCCCTCCACTTT. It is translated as CASSLAQAGGNSPLHF.